The 4 T cell receptor beta chains below come from one sample, sequenced in a study of blood T cell repertoires in COVID-19. TCRdb keeps only in-frame clones here, not all; method: immunoSEQ multiplex PCR. The repertoire includes about 60,000 clones, 80% to 95% of them detected once, and over 13% sits in the top ten. The sequencing input was peripheral blood. The receptors were sampled from a human donor with active COVID-19. The donor label of this sample is uncertain.

The chain recombines TRBV6-6 with TRBJ2-1, with 10 bases identical to TRBD2. This CDR3 has 15 amino acids. The V gene end was trimmed by 6 bases and the J gene end by 2 bases; junction bases not matched to a gene: 4. CDR1 is MNHNY, CDR2 SVGAGI, per germline (reference sequence). The DNA of the CDR3 is TGTGCCAGCAGCCGTAGCGGGAGGCCCTACAATGAGCAGTTCTTC. It translates to CASSRSGRPYNEQFF.

This chain uses TRBV12-3 or TRBV12-4 with TRBJ2-1, with a possible D match to TRBD2 (6 bases). CDR3 length: 12 residues. V gave up 5 bases and J gave up 6 bases, with 8 bases separating them. In nucleotides, the CDR3 is TGTGCCAGCAGTCCTAGCGTCAATGAGCAGTTCTTC. It translates to CASSPSVNEQFF.

The chain is built from TRBV10-1 and TRBJ2-7, with 7 bases identical to TRBD1. Germline V gene lookup returns CDR1 WNHNN and CDR2 SYGVQD (reference sequence). V lost 6 bases, J lost 3 bases, and 5 bases stayed unmatched. The CDR3 is 13 amino acids. As DNA, the CDR3 is TGCGCCAGCAGGTTACAGGGGTTCTACGAGCAGTACGTC. This translates into CASRLQGFYEQYV.

The chain links TRBV4-1 to TRBJ2-1, with 8 bases identical to TRBD2. Germline loops: CDR1 MGHRA, CDR2 YSYEKL. J gave up 8 bases and V 3 bases, and 9 bases lay outside the gene matches. This CDR3 has 15 residues. The CDR3 loop reads CASSHYGTRSDEQFF. The CDR3, as DNA: TGCGCCAGCAGCCACTACGGGACTAGATCAGATGAGCAGTTCTTC.